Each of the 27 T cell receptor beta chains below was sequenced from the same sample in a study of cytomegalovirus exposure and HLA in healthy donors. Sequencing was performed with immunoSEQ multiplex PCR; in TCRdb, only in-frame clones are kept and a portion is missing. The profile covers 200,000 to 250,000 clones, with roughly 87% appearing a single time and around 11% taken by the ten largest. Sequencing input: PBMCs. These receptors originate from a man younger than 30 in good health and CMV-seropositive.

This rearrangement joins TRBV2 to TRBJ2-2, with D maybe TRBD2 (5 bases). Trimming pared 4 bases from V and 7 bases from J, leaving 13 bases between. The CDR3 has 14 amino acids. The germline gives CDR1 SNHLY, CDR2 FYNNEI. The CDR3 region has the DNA TGTGCCAGCAGTGGCGGGTCTCGCGGCGGGGAGCTGTTTTTT. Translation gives CASSGGSRGGELFF.

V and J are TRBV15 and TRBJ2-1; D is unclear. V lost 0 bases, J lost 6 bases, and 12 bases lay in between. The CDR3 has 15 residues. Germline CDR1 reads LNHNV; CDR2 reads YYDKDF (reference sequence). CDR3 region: CATSREPRTGNEQFF. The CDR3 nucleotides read TGTGCCACCAGCAGAGAACCTCGGACGGGCAATGAGCAGTTCTTC.

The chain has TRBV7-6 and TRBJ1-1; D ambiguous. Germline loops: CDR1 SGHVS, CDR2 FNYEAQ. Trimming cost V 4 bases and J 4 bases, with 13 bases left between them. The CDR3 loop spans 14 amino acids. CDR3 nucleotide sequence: TGTGCCAGCAGCTCAGGTCGGTATGGCACTGAAGCTTTCTTT. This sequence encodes CASSSGRYGTEAFF.

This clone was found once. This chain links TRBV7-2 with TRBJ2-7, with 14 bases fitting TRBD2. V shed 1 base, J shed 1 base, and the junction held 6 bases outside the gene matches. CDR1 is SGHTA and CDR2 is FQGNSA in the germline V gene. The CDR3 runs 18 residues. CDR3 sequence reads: CASSLVGTSGSRSYEQYF. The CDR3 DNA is TGTGCCAGCAGCTTAGTGGGGACTAGCGGGAGTAGATCCTACGAGCAGTACTTC.

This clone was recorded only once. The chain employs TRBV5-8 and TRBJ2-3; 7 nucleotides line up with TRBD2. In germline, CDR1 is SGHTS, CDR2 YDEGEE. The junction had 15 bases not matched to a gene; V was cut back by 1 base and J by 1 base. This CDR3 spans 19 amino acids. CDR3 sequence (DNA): TGTGCCAGCAGCTTGTCAAAGCGGGACCCATGGGGAGGCACAGATACGCAGTATTTT. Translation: CASSLSKRDPWGGTDTQYF.

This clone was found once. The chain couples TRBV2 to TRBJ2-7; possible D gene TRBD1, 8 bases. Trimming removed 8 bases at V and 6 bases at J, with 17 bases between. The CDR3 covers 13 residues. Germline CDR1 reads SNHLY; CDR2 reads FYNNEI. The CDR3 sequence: CASGGDRPSEQYF. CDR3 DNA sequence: TGTGCCAGCGGGGGGGACAGGCCCAGCGAGCAGTACTTC.

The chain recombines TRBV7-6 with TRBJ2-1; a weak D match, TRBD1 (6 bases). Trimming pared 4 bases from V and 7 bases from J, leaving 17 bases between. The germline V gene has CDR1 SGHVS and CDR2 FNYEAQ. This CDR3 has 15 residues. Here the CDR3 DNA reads TGTGCCAGCAGCTCAGGGACACTAAGACGAAATGAGCAGTTCTTC. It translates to CASSSGTLRRNEQFF.

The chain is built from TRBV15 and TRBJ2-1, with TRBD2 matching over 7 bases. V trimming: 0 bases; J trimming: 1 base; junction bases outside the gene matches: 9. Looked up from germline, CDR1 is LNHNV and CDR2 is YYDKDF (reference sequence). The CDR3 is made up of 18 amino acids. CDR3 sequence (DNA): TGTGCCACCAGCAGAGATAGAGCGGGGACGTATTCCTACAATGAGCAGTTCTTC. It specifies CATSRDRAGTYSYNEQFF.

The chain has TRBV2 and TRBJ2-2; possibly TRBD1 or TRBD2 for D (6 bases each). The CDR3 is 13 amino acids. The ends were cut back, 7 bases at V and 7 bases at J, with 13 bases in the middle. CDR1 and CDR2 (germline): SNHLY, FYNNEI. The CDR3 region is CASTAGEVGELFF. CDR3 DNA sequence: TGTGCCAGCACGGCAGGGGAGGTCGGGGAGCTGTTTTTT.

CDR3 coding DNA: TGTGCCAGCAGTTCCCCGACTAGCGGGAGTGGTTACGAGCAGTACTTC. Translation gives CASSSPTSGSGYEQYF. The V call is TRBV6-5, the J call TRBJ2-7, with 12 bases aligning to TRBD2. The germline CDR1 and CDR2 sequences are MNHEY and SVGAGI. This CDR3 is built from 16 residues. V lost 4 bases, J lost 4 bases, and 8 bases stayed unmatched.

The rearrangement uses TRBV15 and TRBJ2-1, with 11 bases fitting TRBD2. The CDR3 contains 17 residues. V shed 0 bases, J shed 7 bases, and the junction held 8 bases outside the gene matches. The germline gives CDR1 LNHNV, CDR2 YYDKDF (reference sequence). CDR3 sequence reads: CATSRDFLAGGRNEQFF. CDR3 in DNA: TGTGCCACCAGCAGAGACTTTCTAGCGGGAGGACGGAATGAGCAGTTCTTC.

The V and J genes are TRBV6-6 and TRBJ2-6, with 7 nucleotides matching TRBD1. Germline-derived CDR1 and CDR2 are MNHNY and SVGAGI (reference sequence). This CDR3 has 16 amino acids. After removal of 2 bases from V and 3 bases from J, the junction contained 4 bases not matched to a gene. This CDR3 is CASSYRTGVGANVLTF. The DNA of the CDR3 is TGTGCCAGCAGTTACCGTACAGGGGTTGGGGCCAACGTCCTGACTTTC.

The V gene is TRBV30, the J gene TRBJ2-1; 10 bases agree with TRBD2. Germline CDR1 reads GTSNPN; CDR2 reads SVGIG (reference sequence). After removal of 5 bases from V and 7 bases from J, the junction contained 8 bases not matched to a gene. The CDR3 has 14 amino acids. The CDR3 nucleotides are TGTGCCTGGGAAAGCGGAGCGGGAGGGAATGAGCAGTTCTTC. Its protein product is CAWESGAGGNEQFF.

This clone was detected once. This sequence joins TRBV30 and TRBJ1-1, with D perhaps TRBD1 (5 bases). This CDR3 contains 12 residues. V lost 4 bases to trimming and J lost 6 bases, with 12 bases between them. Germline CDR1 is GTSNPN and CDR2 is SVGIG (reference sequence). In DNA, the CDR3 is TGTGCCTGGATCCGCAGGGCCCCTGAAGCTTTCTTT. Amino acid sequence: CAWIRRAPEAFF. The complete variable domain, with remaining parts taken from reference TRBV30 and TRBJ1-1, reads SQTIHQWPATLVQPVGSPLSLECTVEGTSNPNLYWYRQAAGRGLQLLFYSVGIGQISSEVPQNLSASRPQDRQFILSSKKLLLSDSGFYLCAWIRRAPEAFFGQGTRLTVV.

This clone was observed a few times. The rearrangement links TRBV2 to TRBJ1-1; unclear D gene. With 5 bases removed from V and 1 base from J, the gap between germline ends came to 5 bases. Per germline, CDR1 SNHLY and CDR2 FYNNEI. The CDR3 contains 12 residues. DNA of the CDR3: TGTGCCAGCAGTCGTTCGAACACTGAAGCTTTCTTT. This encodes CASSRSNTEAFF.

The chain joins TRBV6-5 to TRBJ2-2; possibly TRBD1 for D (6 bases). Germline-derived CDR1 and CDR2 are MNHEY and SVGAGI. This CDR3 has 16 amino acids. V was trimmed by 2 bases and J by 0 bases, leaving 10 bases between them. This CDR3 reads CASSYRRTANTGELFF. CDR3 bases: TGTGCCAGCAGTTACCGAAGGACAGCGAACACCGGGGAGCTGTTTTTT.

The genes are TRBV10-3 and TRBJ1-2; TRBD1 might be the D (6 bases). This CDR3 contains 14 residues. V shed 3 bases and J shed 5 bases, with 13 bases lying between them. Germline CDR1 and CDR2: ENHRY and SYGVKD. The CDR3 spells CAISDPGQFYGYTF. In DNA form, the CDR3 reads TGTGCCATCAGTGATCCCGGACAGTTTTATGGCTACACCTTC.

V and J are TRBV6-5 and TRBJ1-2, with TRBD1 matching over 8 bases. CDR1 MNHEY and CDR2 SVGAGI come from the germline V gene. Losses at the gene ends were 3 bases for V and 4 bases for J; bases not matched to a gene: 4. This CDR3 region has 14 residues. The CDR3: CASSYNRGTYGYTF. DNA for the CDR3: TGTGCCAGCAGTTATAACAGGGGGACCTATGGCTACACCTTC.

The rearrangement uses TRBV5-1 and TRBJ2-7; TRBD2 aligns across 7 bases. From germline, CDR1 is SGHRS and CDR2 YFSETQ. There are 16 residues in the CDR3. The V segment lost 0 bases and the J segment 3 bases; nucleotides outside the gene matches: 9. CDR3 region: CASSLVRAGVVYEQYF. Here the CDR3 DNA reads TGCGCCAGCAGCTTGGTGAGGGCGGGAGTTGTCTACGAGCAGTACTTC.

The DNA for the CDR3 is TGTGCCAGCAGTTACAGACAGGAGGACACTGAAGCTTTCTTT. It yields the protein CASSYRQEDTEAFF. This rearrangement joins TRBV6-6 to TRBJ1-1, with D perhaps matching TRBD1 (6 bases). The CDR3 contains 14 residues. Germline values: CDR1 MNHNY, CDR2 SVGAGI (reference sequence). V was pared by 2 bases and J by 3 bases, with 10 bases between.

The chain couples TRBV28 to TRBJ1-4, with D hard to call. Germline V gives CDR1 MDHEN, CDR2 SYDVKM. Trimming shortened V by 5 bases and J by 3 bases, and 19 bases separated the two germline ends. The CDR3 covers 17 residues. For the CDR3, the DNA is TGTGCCAGCAGTGCCCCTTTGGTTCAATCCTCTAATGAAAAACTGTTTTTT. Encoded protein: CASSAPLVQSSNEKLFF.

Here the CDR3 DNA reads TGTGCCAGCAGTGAACAGGGGACAGGGGGCGAAAAACTGTTTTTT. Translating it yields CASSEQGTGGEKLFF. The V gene is TRBV6-1, the J gene TRBJ1-4; 12 positions agree with TRBD1. V was clipped by 2 bases and J by 8 bases; unmatched bases: 3. Germline V CDR1 and CDR2: MNHNS, SASEGT. The CDR3 runs 15 residues.

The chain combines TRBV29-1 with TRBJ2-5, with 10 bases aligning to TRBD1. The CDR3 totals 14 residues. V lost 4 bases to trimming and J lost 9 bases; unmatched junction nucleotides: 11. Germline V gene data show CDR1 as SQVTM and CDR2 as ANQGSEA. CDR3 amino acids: CSVAIGQGGDAQYF. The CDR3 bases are TGCAGCGTTGCAATCGGACAGGGGGGAGACGCCCAGTACTTC. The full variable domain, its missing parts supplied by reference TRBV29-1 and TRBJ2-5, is SAVISQKPSRDICQRGTSLTIQCQVDSQVTMMFWYRQQPGQSLTLIATANQGSEATYESGFVIDKFPISRPNLTFSTLTVSNMSPEDSSIYLCSVAIGQGGDAQYFGPGTRLLVL.

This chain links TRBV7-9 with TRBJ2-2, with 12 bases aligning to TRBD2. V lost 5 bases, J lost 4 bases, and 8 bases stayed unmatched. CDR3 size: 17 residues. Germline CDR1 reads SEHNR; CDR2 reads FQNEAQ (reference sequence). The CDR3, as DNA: TGTGCCAGCAGCCCGACTAGCGGGAGCGGAGGCACCGGGGAGCTGTTTTTT. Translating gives CASSPTSGSGGTGELFF.

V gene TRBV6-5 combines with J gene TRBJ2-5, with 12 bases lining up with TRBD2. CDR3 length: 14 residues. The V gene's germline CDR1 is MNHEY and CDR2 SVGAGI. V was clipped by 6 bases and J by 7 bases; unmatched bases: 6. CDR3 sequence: CASSQTSGRGTQYF. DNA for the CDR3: TGTGCCAGCAGCCAGACTAGCGGGAGAGGGACCCAGTACTTC.

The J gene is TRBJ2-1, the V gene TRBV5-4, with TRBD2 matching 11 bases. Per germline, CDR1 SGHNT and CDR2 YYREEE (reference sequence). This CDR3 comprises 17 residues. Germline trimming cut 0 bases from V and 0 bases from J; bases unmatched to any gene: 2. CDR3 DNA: TGTGCCAGCAGCTTGGGACTAGCGGGAAACTCCTACAATGAGCAGTTCTTC. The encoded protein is CASSLGLAGNSYNEQFF.

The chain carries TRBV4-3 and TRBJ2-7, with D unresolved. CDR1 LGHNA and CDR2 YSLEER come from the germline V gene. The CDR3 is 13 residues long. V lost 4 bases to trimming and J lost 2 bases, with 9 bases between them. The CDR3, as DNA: TGCGCCAGCAGCCTGGAGACGACCTACGAGCAGTACTTC. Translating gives CASSLETTYEQYF.